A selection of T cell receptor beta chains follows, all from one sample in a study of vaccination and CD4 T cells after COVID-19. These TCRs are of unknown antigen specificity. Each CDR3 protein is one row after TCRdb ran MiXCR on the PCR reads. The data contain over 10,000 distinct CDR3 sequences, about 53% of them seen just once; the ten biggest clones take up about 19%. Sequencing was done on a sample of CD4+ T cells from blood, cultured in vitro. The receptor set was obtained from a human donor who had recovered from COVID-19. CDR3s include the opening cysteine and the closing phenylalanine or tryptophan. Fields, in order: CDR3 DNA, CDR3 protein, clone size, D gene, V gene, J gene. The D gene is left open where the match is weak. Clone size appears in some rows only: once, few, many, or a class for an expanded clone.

DNA: TGTGCCAGCAGACTGGATCCGGGACAGGGGGCTCCCGGTTCACCCCTCCACTTT
CDR3: CASRLDPGQGAPGSPLHF
size: -
D: TRBD1
V: TRBV6-1
J: TRBJ1-6

DNA: TGTGCCAGCGGCGACAGTAAGATGGACAATGAGCAGTTCTTC
CDR3: CASGDSKMDNEQFF
size: -
D: -
V: TRBV11-3
J: TRBJ2-1

DNA: TGTGCCTGGAGTGTACGGGTCGGGAGCAGGGGTCCCGAGCAGTACTTC
CDR3: CAWSVRVGSRGPEQYF
size: large
D: -
V: TRBV30
J: TRBJ2-7

DNA: TGCAGTGCTAGTTGGCTACTCAACACCGGGGAGCTGTTTTTT
CDR3: CSASWLLNTGELFF
size: few
D: -
V: TRBV20-1
J: TRBJ2-2

DNA: TGCAGTTCCCACTTAGGCTATGGCTACACCTTC
CDR3: CSSHLGYGYTF
size: -
D: -
V: TRBV20-1
J: TRBJ1-2

DNA: TGTGCCTGGAGTCCACAGGGAGGCTACACCTTC
CDR3: CAWSPQGGYTF
size: few
D: -
V: TRBV30
J: TRBJ1-2

DNA: TGTGCCAGCACCCTACTAGCGGGACCCTACAATGAGCAGTTCTTC
CDR3: CASTLLAGPYNEQFF
size: -
D: TRBD2
V: TRBV2
J: TRBJ2-1

DNA: TGCAGTGCTAGTAAGTCAGCCTACGAGCAGTACTTC
CDR3: CSASKSAYEQYF
size: -
D: -
V: TRBV20-1
J: TRBJ2-7

DNA: TGTGCCAGCAGTTTACGCGGGGGCCCCTACAATGAGCAGTTCTTC
CDR3: CASSLRGGPYNEQFF
size: -
D: -
V: TRBV28
J: TRBJ2-1

DNA: TGTGCCAGCAGCGGGTTTCGGGACTCCGCCGAGCAGTACTTC
CDR3: CASSGFRDSAEQYF
size: -
D: -
V: TRBV9
J: TRBJ2-7

DNA: TGCAGCGTTGAGGCTTTCGACGAGCAGTACTTC
CDR3: CSVEAFDEQYF
size: once
D: -
V: TRBV29-1
J: TRBJ2-7

DNA: TGTGCCAGCAGCCAAGGTCCGTCGGTGGGGTCTGGGGCCAACGTCCTGACTTTC
CDR3: CASSQGPSVGSGANVLTF
size: -
D: -
V: TRBV28
J: TRBJ2-6

DNA: TGTGCCTGGTCGAGTGCTCTGGGGGCCAACGTCCTGACTTTC
CDR3: CAWSSALGANVLTF
size: -
D: -
V: TRBV30
J: TRBJ2-6

DNA: TGTGCCAGCAGTGACCGTAGCGCCAGCTCCTACAATGAGCAGTTCTTC
CDR3: CASSDRSASSYNEQFF
size: -
D: -
V: TRBV6-2/TRBV6-3
J: TRBJ2-1

DNA: TGTGCCAGCAACCAACAGCCCAGCATCTCTGGGGCCAACGTCCTGACTTTC
CDR3: CASNQQPSISGANVLTF
size: few
D: -
V: TRBV28
J: TRBJ2-6

DNA: TGTGCCAGCAGCCGAACCGGCCCCGAGGCGGGAAAACTGTTTTTT
CDR3: CASSRTGPEAGKLFF
size: -
D: -
V: TRBV5-6
J: TRBJ1-4

DNA: TGTGCCAGCAGCTTAGCCTCAGATACGCAGTATTTT
CDR3: CASSLASDTQYF
size: -
D: -
V: TRBV7-9
J: TRBJ2-3

DNA: TGTGCCAGCAATGGACAGGGGGCCGTCTACACTGAAGCTTTCTTT
CDR3: CASNGQGAVYTEAFF
size: -
D: TRBD1
V: TRBV2
J: TRBJ1-1

DNA: TGTGCTAGCAGCTTAGGAGTCCAAGAGACCCAGTACTTC
CDR3: CASSLGVQETQYF
size: -
D: -
V: TRBV7-7
J: TRBJ2-5

DNA: TGCAGCGTGGGACAGGGGATTGTCAATGAGCAGTTCTTC
CDR3: CSVGQGIVNEQFF
size: -
D: TRBD1
V: TRBV29-1
J: TRBJ2-1

DNA: TGCAGTGCTAGAGATCTGGGCGCTGAAAAACTGTTTTTT
CDR3: CSARDLGAEKLFF
size: once
D: -
V: TRBV20-1
J: TRBJ1-4

DNA: TGTGCCAGCAGCTCTTTGGGAGGGCCCGGCACAGATACGCAGTATTTT
CDR3: CASSSLGGPGTDTQYF
size: once
D: TRBD2
V: TRBV7-3
J: TRBJ2-3

DNA: TGTGCCAGCACCGGGACAGGGAGCACAGATACGCAGTATTTT
CDR3: CASTGTGSTDTQYF
size: few
D: TRBD1
V: TRBV7-9
J: TRBJ2-3

DNA: TGCAGTGCTAGAACAGGGGGTGGTGGCTACACCTTC
CDR3: CSARTGGGGYTF
size: -
D: TRBD1
V: TRBV20-1
J: TRBJ1-2

DNA: TGTGCCACGGACATCCACACCGGGGAGCTGTTTTTT
CDR3: CATDIHTGELFF
size: -
D: -
V: TRBV21-1
J: TRBJ2-2

DNA: TGTGCCAGCAGTAAAACTAAACCGGGACTAGCGGTATACGAGCAGTACTTC
CDR3: CASSKTKPGLAVYEQYF
size: few
D: TRBD2
V: TRBV2
J: TRBJ2-7

DNA: TGTGCCACCCGACAAGTGGGCAATCAGCCCCAGCATTTT
CDR3: CATRQVGNQPQHF
size: -
D: -
V: TRBV19
J: TRBJ1-5

DNA: TGTGCCAGCAGCGAAACCAGGGGATTAAGGACGGGGGAGCAGTACTTC
CDR3: CASSETRGLRTGEQYF
size: -
D: -
V: TRBV5-5
J: TRBJ2-7

DNA: TGTGCCACCAGCAGAGACATTGTACGCGAGCAGTACTTC
CDR3: CATSRDIVREQYF
size: -
D: -
V: TRBV15
J: TRBJ2-7

DNA: TGCGCCAGCAGCCAAGACATCAGGATGGGGAACACTGAAGCTTTCTTT
CDR3: CASSQDIRMGNTEAFF
size: -
D: -
V: TRBV4-1
J: TRBJ1-1

DNA: TGTGCCTGGTTCCCCAGACAGGGTGGAAACGAGCAGTACTTC
CDR3: CAWFPRQGGNEQYF
size: -
D: TRBD1
V: TRBV30
J: TRBJ2-7

DNA: TGCAGTGCGTCGCGACAGGACAGGGCTAATGAAAAACTGTTTTTT
CDR3: CSASRQDRANEKLFF
size: -
D: TRBD1
V: TRBV20-1
J: TRBJ1-4

DNA: TGTGCCAGCAGTAAAGGCCCAGCGCGCTCCTACGAGCAGTACTTC
CDR3: CASSKGPARSYEQYF
size: -
D: -
V: TRBV28
J: TRBJ2-7

DNA: TGCAGTGCAACGCCGACAGGGTACGAGACCCAGTACTTC
CDR3: CSATPTGYETQYF
size: -
D: TRBD1
V: TRBV20-1
J: TRBJ2-5

DNA: TGTGCCAGCAGTTACTCGACTTCATCCGGGGGTCAGCCCCAGCATTTT
CDR3: CASSYSTSSGGQPQHF
size: few
D: -
V: TRBV6-5
J: TRBJ1-5

DNA: TGTGCCAGCAGTGACGGGAGCACAGATACGCAGTATTTT
CDR3: CASSDGSTDTQYF
size: -
D: -
V: TRBV6-4
J: TRBJ2-3

DNA: TGTGCCATCAGTGAGGCCCGGGACGGAACTGGCTACACCTTC
CDR3: CAISEARDGTGYTF
size: -
D: -
V: TRBV10-3
J: TRBJ1-2

DNA: TGTGCCAGCAGCCCCTCGGGGGTATCTAGCTATGGCTACACCTTC
CDR3: CASSPSGVSSYGYTF
size: -
D: -
V: TRBV27
J: TRBJ1-2

DNA: TGTGCCAGCAGCCGACAGGGGGGAGAGACCCAGTACTTC
CDR3: CASSRQGGETQYF
size: few
D: TRBD1
V: TRBV12-3/TRBV12-4
J: TRBJ2-5

DNA: TGTGCCAGCAGTGCGAGAGAGGGGACCGGGGAGCTGTTTTTT
CDR3: CASSAREGTGELFF
size: -
D: -
V: TRBV2
J: TRBJ2-2